This entry lists 21 T cell receptor beta chains sequenced from one sample in a study of early T cells in non-severe SARS-CoV-2 infection. TCRdb re-called the 5' RACE reads through MiXCR, storing one row per CDR3 protein. There are 37,000 or so distinct CDR3 sequences in the sample; 5.5% to 7% occur only once, and roughly 4.4% lies in the top ten. The sequenced sample consisted of whole blood. Every receptor here comes from an adult who was a healthcare worker with PCR-confirmed SARS-CoV-2 infection or an uninfected control (not recorded which).

This clonotype was counted many times. CDR3: CASSPGGDGFAQHF. The CDR3 DNA follows: TGCGCCAGCAGCCCCGGGGGGGACGGCTTTGCCCAGCATTTT. The chain employs TRBV5-1 and TRBJ1-5, with a tentative D call TRBD1 (5 bases). With 4 bases removed from V and 11 bases from J, the gap between germline ends came to 19 bases. Germline V gene lookup returns CDR1 SGHRS and CDR2 YFSETQ. CDR3 size: 14 residues.

This clonotype showed up just a few times. This chain joins TRBV7-9 and TRBJ1-1, with 7 nucleotides matching TRBD1. Germline V gives CDR1 SEHNR, CDR2 FQNEAQ (reference sequence). Losses at the gene ends were 1 base for V and 1 base for J; bases not matched to a gene: 15. CDR3 length: 19 residues. The CDR3 DNA reads TGTGCCAGCAGCTTAGAAACAGGAGTAGGGGGCTGGAAGAACACTGAAGCTTTCTTT. Residues: CASSLETGVGGWKNTEAFF.

This clonotype was picked up many times. The junction shows a germline mismatch at one end, possibly a read error. The chain's CDR3 is CASRLAGGRETQYF. The CDR3, as DNA: TGTGCCAGCAGATTAGCGGGAGGGCGTGAGACCCAGTACTTC. The V call is TRBV7-2, the J call TRBJ2-5, with TRBD2 identical over 11 bases. Germline lookup yields CDR1 SGHTA and CDR2 FQGNSA. This CDR3 comprises 14 residues.

Turning to this clonotype: This may stem from a read error, because a much larger clone lies one nucleotide away. The rearrangement joins TRBV28 to TRBJ2-2, with no clear D. The CDR3 has 14 residues. Germline CDR1 MDHEN, CDR2 SYDVKM. CDR3 nucleotides: TGTGGCAGCAGTCTCTTACGGAACACCGGGGAGCTGTTTTTT. Its protein is CGSSLLRNTGELFF.

This clonotype is medium-sized (0.01 to 0.1%) by share. The chain couples TRBV10-2 to TRBJ2-7; D is undetermined. Germline V gives CDR1 WSHSY, CDR2 SAAADI. V dropped 8 bases and J dropped 0 bases, with 11 bases sitting between them. There are 13 residues in the CDR3. The CDR3 DNA follows: TGCGCCAGCCTGGACGGCAACTCCTACGAGCAGTACTTC. Amino acids: CASLDGNSYEQYF.

This clonotype was picked up many times. The junction and the germline gene differ at one end; a read error may be behind it. V and J are TRBV29-1 and TRBJ2-5, with a possible D match to TRBD2 (6 bases). The CDR3 runs 14 residues. Germline-derived CDR1 and CDR2 are SQVTM and ANQGSEA. The DNA of the CDR3 is TGCAGCGCTGAAGGCTGGGGCGGAGGGGAGACCCAGTACTTC. Translated: CSAEGWGGGETQYF.

In its sample, this clonotype was seen many times. V is TRBV7-9 and J is TRBJ1-2, with 8 positions matching TRBD1. Germline V gives CDR1 SEHNR, CDR2 FQNEAQ (reference sequence). The CDR3 sequence is 13 residues long. V was clipped by 7 bases and J by 6 bases; unmatched bases: 7. This CDR3 is CASTPLDRDGYTF. The DNA for the CDR3 is TGTGCCAGCACCCCCCTGGACAGGGATGGCTACACCTTC.

This clonotype was found many times. This chain uses TRBV5-1 with TRBJ2-1, with TRBD1 identical over 8 bases. In germline, CDR1 is SGHRS, CDR2 YFSETQ. The CDR3 is made up of 16 amino acids. V trimming: 3 bases; J trimming: 9 bases; junction bases outside the gene matches: 14. This chain's CDR3 is CASSSSRDRTRSEQFF. The CDR3 DNA sequence: TGCGCCAGCAGCTCCTCCCGGGACAGGACTCGGAGTGAGCAGTTCTTC.

There are many counts of this clonotype. The rearrangement joins TRBV4-1 to TRBJ2-7; D perhaps matches TRBD1 (6 bases). The CDR3 consists of 15 residues. Trimming cost V 0 bases and J 6 bases, with 15 bases left between them. Germline V gives CDR1 MGHRA, CDR2 YSYEKL. CDR3 in amino acids: CASSQDQGISAEQYF. The CDR3 nucleotides are TGCGCCAGCAGCCAAGATCAGGGGATATCGGCCGAGCAGTACTTC.

This clonotype was counted at least ten times. J is TRBJ2-7 and V is TRBV10-3, with a weak D call TRBD2 (5 bases). The V end lost 3 bases, the J end lost 8 bases, and 17 bases lay between the germline ends. The CDR3 length is 14 residues. Germline values: CDR1 ENHRY, CDR2 SYGVKD. CDR3 sequence: CAISELDTIPKQYF. CDR3 sequence (DNA): TGTGCCATCAGTGAACTAGATACGATCCCGAAGCAGTACTTC.

This clonotype was detected only a few times. The gene calls are TRBV7-9 and TRBJ2-7; 7 nucleotides line up with TRBD2. The length of the CDR3 is 13 residues. With 10 bases clipped from V and 3 bases from J, the junction kept 9 bases outside the gene matches. The V gene's germline CDR1 is SEHNR and CDR2 FQNEAQ (reference sequence). CDR3 protein: CATRKGDYYEQYF. CDR3 in DNA: TGTGCCACCCGAAAAGGGGACTACTACGAGCAGTACTTC.

At least ten counts were recorded for this clonotype. The V gene is TRBV10-3, the J gene TRBJ1-1, with D perhaps matching TRBD1 (5 bases). Trimming left V 5 bases short and J 4 bases short, with 14 bases between. This CDR3 spans 14 amino acids. Germline V CDR1 and CDR2: ENHRY, SYGVKD. CDR3 amino acids: CAISPTFRGTEAFF. The DNA of the CDR3 is TGTGCCATCAGTCCCACATTTAGGGGCACTGAAGCTTTCTTT.

This clonotype was found a few times. V and J are TRBV18 and TRBJ2-7; a possible D gene is TRBD2 (5 bases). Trimming took off 5 bases at V and 5 bases at J, with 22 bases between the two ends. The CDR3 extends over 16 amino acids. Germline V gene lookup returns CDR1 KGHSH and CDR2 LQKENI. CDR3 in DNA: TGTGCCAGCTCATCGGGGATGGCGGCTACCGACCACGAGCAGTACTTC. It codes for CASSSGMAATDHEQYF.

This clonotype was observed at least ten times. V and J are TRBV20-1 and TRBJ1-2; D ambiguous. Germline CDR1 reads DFQATT; CDR2 reads SNEGSKA (reference sequence). V lost 6 bases to trimming and J lost 5 bases, with 16 bases between them. There are 13 residues in the CDR3. The CDR3 nucleotides are TGCAGTGCCATCGGACCCGGCCGGTATGGCTACACCTTC. Translation gives CSAIGPGRYGYTF.

The sample holds many counts of this clonotype. The chain joins TRBV10-1 to TRBJ2-5; 8 positions match TRBD1. V was clipped by 5 bases and J by 3 bases; unmatched bases: 8. This CDR3 region has 15 residues. The germline CDR1 and CDR2 sequences are WNHNN and SYGVQD (reference sequence). CDR3 nucleotide sequence: TGCGCCAGCAGTACCGGACAGGGTGACAAAGAGACCCAGTACTTC. Its translation: CASSTGQGDKETQYF.

This clonotype was seen a single time. The rearrangement uses TRBV4-1 and TRBJ1-2; unclear D gene. Germline CDR1 reads MGHRA; CDR2 reads YSYEKL. The CDR3 is made up of 15 amino acids. V lost 2 bases and J lost 6, with 16 bases in between. In DNA, the CDR3 is TGCGCCAGCAGCCAATCTCCACTCCGGCAGGATGGCTACACCTTC. Protein product: CASSQSPLRQDGYTF.

At least ten counts were recorded for this clonotype. The genes are TRBV24-1 and TRBJ2-1, with D uncertain. The V end was cut by 3 bases, the J end by 9 bases, with 17 bases between. From germline, CDR1 is KGHDR and CDR2 SFDVKD. The CDR3 sequence is 15 residues long. The CDR3 loop is CATSDTEAPITEQFF. The CDR3 nucleotides are TGTGCCACCAGTGATACTGAGGCTCCAATCACTGAGCAGTTCTTC.

V is TRBV7-2 and J is TRBJ1-1; possibly TRBD1 for D (5 bases). Trimming cost V 4 bases and J 1 base, with 13 bases left between them. The CDR3 has 15 residues. CDR1 is SGHTA and CDR2 is FQGNSA in the germline V gene. As DNA, the CDR3 is TGTGCCAGCAGCTCAAGACCGACAGAGAACACTGAAGCTTTCTTT. Translated, it gives CASSSRPTENTEAFF.

This chain uses TRBV28 with TRBJ1-2; D is ambiguous. V was clipped by 6 bases and J by 2 bases, with 16 bases between them. CDR3 size: 15 residues. Germline V gene lookup returns CDR1 MDHEN and CDR2 SYDVKM. CDR3 in amino acids: CASRTNKHTNYGYTF. The CDR3 DNA is TGTGCCAGCAGGACGAATAAGCACACCAACTATGGCTACACCTTC.

A few counts support this clonotype. The gene calls are TRBV20-1 and TRBJ2-2; D not certain. This CDR3 region has 12 residues. Germline V lookup: CDR1 DFQATT, CDR2 SNEGSKA (reference sequence). Trimming took off 3 bases at V and 1 base at J, with 3 bases between the two ends. CDR3 in amino acids: CSASENTGELFF. The DNA for the CDR3 is TGCAGTGCTAGTGAGAACACCGGGGAGCTGTTTTTT.

This chain joins TRBV14 and TRBJ1-3; D is undetermined. There are 16 residues in the CDR3. CDR1 is SGHDN, CDR2 FVKESK, per germline. Trimming cost V 4 bases and J 1 base, with 14 bases left between them. The CDR3 nucleotides read TGTGCCAGCAGCCTACGACGCAGGAAATCTGGAAACACCATATATTTT. As protein: CASSLRRRKSGNTIYF.